One and the same sample provided the 5 T cell receptor beta chains below, sequenced in a study of identical twins' blood T cells. TCRdb used MiXCR to reprocess the 5' RACE reads, holding one entry per CDR3 protein. The sample consists of fewer than 450,000 distinct CDR3 sequences, about 28% of them appearing once. Sequencing input: PBMCs. These receptors came from a woman aged 18-50 years in good health.

The chain employs TRBV7-6 and TRBJ1-6; D possibly corresponds to TRBD1 (6 bases). The CDR3 loop spans 20 amino acids. Germline V gene data show CDR1 as SGHVS and CDR2 as FNYEAQ. With 1 base removed from V and 8 bases from J, the gap between germline ends came to 27 bases. CDR3 amino acids: CASSLGAEQGLYGKDSPLHF. The CDR3 DNA sequence: TGTGCCAGCAGCTTAGGGGCGGAACAGGGCCTATATGGCAAGGATTCACCCCTCCACTTT.

The chain joins TRBV4-3 to TRBJ1-5; unclear D gene. This CDR3 region has 15 residues. CDR1 and CDR2 (germline): LGHNA, YSLEER. Trimming cost V 0 bases and J 5 bases, with 11 bases left between them. In nucleotides, the CDR3 is TGCGCCAGCAGCCAAGATAGAGGTTTCGATCAGCCCCAGCATTTT. Its translation: CASSQDRGFDQPQHF.

The chain carries TRBV5-5 and TRBJ1-4, with TRBD1 matching over 9 bases. Germline V CDR1 and CDR2: SGHKS, YYEKEE (reference sequence). The V segment lost 2 bases and the J segment 8 bases; nucleotides outside the gene matches: 7. CDR3 size: 15 residues. CDR3 amino acids: CASSLEGQGGEKLFF. CDR3 nucleotide sequence: TGTGCCAGCAGCTTAGAGGGACAGGGAGGCGAAAAACTGTTTTTT.

The rearrangement links TRBV12-3 or TRBV12-4 to TRBJ1-1, with no clear D. V gave up 4 bases and J gave up 5 bases, with 11 bases separating them. This CDR3 region has 13 residues. The CDR3 reads CASSSRVRTEAFF. The CDR3 DNA follows: TGTGCCAGCAGTTCTAGGGTGAGGACTGAAGCTTTCTTT.

The V call is TRBV6-4, the J call TRBJ2-3; TRBD2 agrees at 12 bases. The V gene's germline CDR1 is MRHNA and CDR2 SNTAGT. The CDR3 is made up of 15 amino acids. V lost 2 bases and J lost 4; bases outside the gene matches: 1. The CDR3 here is CASSDTSGGSDTQYF. The CDR3 DNA sequence: TGTGCCAGCAGTGACACTAGCGGGGGGTCAGATACGCAGTATTTT.